The entry below gives a single T cell receptor beta chain sequence along with its context. Its binding antigen is unknown. No much larger clone is present one base from it, and per-base qualities are unavailable. The sample comes from a study of T cell repertoires in cytomegalovirus infection (dated by TCRdb to about 2019). Regarding the complete study: Donor HLA type was relevant to the analysis, because carriage of CMV infection together with the matching HLA type was indicated by public TCR beta signatures. The investigation overall reported the following: In both this cohort and an independent cohort of some 350 donors, the cumulative frequency of public TCR beta family members distinguished carriers of CMV infection plus the relevant HLA type. In the ex vivo response, HLA-C-restricted CMV-specific TCR beta clonotypes were dominant, and in two of eight donors the single most frequent clonotype came from this HLA-C-restricted group.

The listed sequencing device is Illumina HiSeq 1500. Using fastp at Q25 and MiXCR, TCRdb reprocessed the public reads and kept productive beta chains. Each record represents a unique CDR3 protein, reported with the most common genes and DNA among its rows. A total of 500,000 or so distinct CDR3 sequences appear in this sample, 15% to 20% of them only once. The ten largest account for roughly a quarter of the sample. This sequence was found in a human donor in good health (CMV status not recorded). Some clones in this sample may be carry-over from other donors' samples. Sequencing was carried out using CD8+ T cells from PBMCs.

The CDR3 is CASSPGGSIQNIQYF. Here is the DNA: TGTGCCAGCAGCCCAGGGGGGTCGATTCAAAACATTCAGTACTTC. Rearrangement joined TRBV9 to TRBJ2-4; TRBD1 might be the D gene, on 7 matching bases. Taken from cysteine to phenylalanine, the CDR3 has 15 residues. The kept DNA is CDR3 alone, 45 bases in frame from the first base. CDR1 SGDLS and CDR2 YYNGEE were looked up in the germline V gene. Deletion took 4 bases off V and 5 bases off J, with a span of 16 bases between the germline ends.